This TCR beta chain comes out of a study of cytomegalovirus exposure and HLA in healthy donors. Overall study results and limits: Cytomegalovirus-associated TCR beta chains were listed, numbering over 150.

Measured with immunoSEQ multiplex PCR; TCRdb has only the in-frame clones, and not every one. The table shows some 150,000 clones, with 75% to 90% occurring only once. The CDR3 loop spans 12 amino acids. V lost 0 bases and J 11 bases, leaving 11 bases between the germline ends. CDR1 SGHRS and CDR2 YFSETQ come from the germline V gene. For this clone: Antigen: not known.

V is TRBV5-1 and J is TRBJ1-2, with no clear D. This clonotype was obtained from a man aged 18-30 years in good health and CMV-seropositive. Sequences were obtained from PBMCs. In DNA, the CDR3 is TGCGCCAGCAGCTTGGAGTCCTTCAGGTACACCTTC. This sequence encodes CASSLESFRYTF.